This TCR beta chain was retrieved from a study of neoadjuvant anti-PD-1 for oral cavity cancer. Study-level findings and limits: With three patients per group, TCR findings need larger cohorts.

The time point denotes: after neoadjuvant nivolumab, at surgical resection. Clones were read by immunoSEQ multiplex PCR, and TCRdb kept only the in-frame ones, dropping some. The sample lists about 14,000 clones, just under 70% occurring once. There are 17 residues in the CDR3. Germline CDR1 reads MGHDK; CDR2 reads SYGVNS. J gave up 1 base and V 3 bases, and 9 bases lay outside the gene matches. As regards this clone: What it recognizes is unknown.

This sequence was found in a person aged 40 to 85 with oral cavity squamous cell carcinoma. Sequenced here: PBMCs, sampled after nivolumab (anti-PD-1) treatment. This chain joins TRBV25-1 and TRBJ2-5; 9 bases align to TRBD1. This chain's CDR3 is CASSDPPHRGRQETQYF. For the CDR3, the DNA is TGTGCCAGCAGTGACCCCCCTCACAGGGGGCGCCAAGAGACCCAGTACTTC.